The 20 T cell receptor beta chains below were found in one sample sequenced in a study of metastatic and nonmetastatic thyroid tumors. TCRdb ran MiXCR on the PCR reads. This table has tens of thousands of clones, approximately 20% appearing once. Each patient came to thyroid surgery without any prior treatment (of any kind). The source material was blood. The receptors derive from a female donor with papillary thyroid cancer or a benign thyroid nodule (not recorded which). Some clones in this sample may be carry-over from other donors' samples.

The chain employs TRBV20-1 and TRBJ2-7, with 9 nucleotides matching TRBD2. Losses at the gene ends were 7 bases for V and 6 bases for J; bases not matched to a gene: 22. Germline CDR1 is DFQATT and CDR2 is SNEGSKA (reference sequence). CDR3 length: 17 residues. CDR3 loop: CSVLGTSRKGLRVEQYF. The DNA for the CDR3 is TGCAGTGTCCTCGGGACTAGCAGGAAAGGACTCAGAGTCGAGCAGTACTTC.

This clone was recorded a few times. A much larger clone lies a single base off, so this may be a read error. The CDR3 reads CAISLEYGQPQHF. As DNA, the CDR3 is TGTGCCATCAGCTTGGAGTATGGGCAGCCCCAGCATTTT. This chain connects TRBV5-5 to TRBJ1-5; D unclear. CDR1 and CDR2 (germline): SGHKS, YYEKEE (reference sequence). The CDR3 has 13 residues.

The V call is TRBV4-2, the J call TRBJ2-3, with 7 bases identical to TRBD2. The CDR3 runs 17 residues. J was trimmed by 5 bases and V by 4 bases; bases with no gene match: 15. Germline CDR1 is LGHNA and CDR2 is YNFKEQ. CDR3 nucleotides: TGTGCCAGCAGCCCGGGGTTCGGGGGGTCGGCCGTAGATACGCAGTATTTT. Protein: CASSPGFGGSAVDTQYF.

In regard to this clone: One end of the junction does not line up with germline, which may come from a read error. The chain joins TRBV12-3 or TRBV12-4 to TRBJ2-6; D gene unclear. The length of the CDR3 is 15 residues. The CDR3 reads CASSRRAPGANVLTF. The CDR3 coding sequence is TGTGCCAGCAGTCGAAGGGCGCCTGGAGCCAACGTCCTGACTTTC.

The sample holds a few counts of this clone. This sequence joins TRBV7-2 and TRBJ1-5; D remains ambiguous. The CDR3 extends over 12 amino acids. CDR1 is SGHTA, CDR2 FQGNSA, per germline. V was pared by 1 base and J by 8 bases, with 6 bases between. In nucleotides, the CDR3 is TGTGCCAGCAGCTTAGATTTTGAGCCCCAGCATTTT. It specifies CASSLDFEPQHF.

There are many counts of this clone. The chain has TRBV12-3 or TRBV12-4 and TRBJ1-5; no reliable D call. Trimming shortened V by 3 bases and J by 7 bases, and 10 bases separated the two germline ends. This CDR3 is built from 13 residues. CDR3 sequence: CASSFFEKQPQHF. The CDR3, as DNA: TGTGCCAGCAGTTTTTTCGAGAAACAGCCCCAGCATTTT.

This clone was recorded at least ten times. The chain uses TRBV5-1 and TRBJ2-3, with 8 bases aligning to TRBD2. CDR1 SGHRS and CDR2 YFSETQ come from the germline V gene. The CDR3 has 15 residues. J was trimmed by 2 bases and V by 5 bases; bases with no gene match: 7. The CDR3 DNA sequence: TGCGCCAGCAGAGACACTAGCGGAACCACAGATACGCAGTATTTT. Translation: CASRDTSGTTDTQYF.

The gene calls are TRBV20-1 and TRBJ2-7; 11 nucleotides match TRBD2. CDR1 and CDR2 from the germline V gene are DFQATT and SNEGSKA (reference sequence). The CDR3 sequence is 16 residues long. V shed 2 bases and J 3 bases; nucleotides not matched to a gene: 9. The CDR3 DNA reads as TGCAGTGCTAGATATGTAGGTACTAGCGGGAGCTACGAGCAGTACTTC. Encoded protein: CSARYVGTSGSYEQYF.

This clone was recorded a few times. The V gene is TRBV5-6, the J gene TRBJ2-7; the D gene could be TRBD1 or TRBD2 (5 bases each). This CDR3 region has 13 residues. The germline V and J ends were trimmed by 2 bases and 0 bases, with 6 bases remaining between them. Per the germline V gene, CDR1 is SGHDT and CDR2 is YYEEEE. CDR3 sequence reads: CASSFGGSYEQYF. DNA of the CDR3: TGTGCCAGCAGCTTTGGGGGCTCCTACGAGCAGTACTTC. Combining the CDR3 with reference TRBV5-6 and TRBJ2-7 gives the whole variable domain DAGVTQSPTHLIKTRGQQVTLRCSPKSGHDTVSWYQQALGQGPQFIFQYYEEEERQRGNFPDRFSGHQFPNYSSELNVNALLLGDSALYLCASSFGGSYEQYFGPGTRLTVT.

The V call is TRBV20-1, the J call TRBJ2-7; a weak D match, TRBD1 (5 bases). CDR3 size: 14 residues. Germline values: CDR1 DFQATT, CDR2 SNEGSKA (reference sequence). V was shortened by 5 bases and J by 7 bases, with 21 bases between the two germline ends. CDR3 loop: CSAGADTGNGEQYF. In DNA, the CDR3 is TGCAGTGCTGGCGCGGACACTGGGAACGGAGAGCAGTACTTC.

The chain employs TRBV28 and TRBJ2-3; possibly TRBD1 for D (5 bases). There are 15 residues in the CDR3. Germline CDR1 reads MDHEN; CDR2 reads SYDVKM. Trimming left V 2 bases short and J 1 base short, with 10 bases between. In DNA, the CDR3 is TGTGCCAGCAGTTTACAGGGTGATTGCACAGATACGCAGTATTTT. This encodes CASSLQGDCTDTQYF.

This clone appeared a few times. The same CDR3 arises from other DNA sequences in this sample as well. The rearrangement uses TRBV15 and TRBJ1-1; D unresolved. V was shortened by 0 bases and J by 1 base, with 9 bases between the two germline ends. This CDR3 contains 15 residues. Germline CDR1 is LNHNV and CDR2 is YYDKDF (reference sequence). The CDR3 sequence is CATSRDVVGNTEAFF. In DNA, the CDR3 is TGTGCCACCAGCAGAGATGTTGTTGGGAACACTGAAGCTTTCTTT.

Sample share makes this clone medium-sized (0.01 to 0.1%). This chain uses TRBV6-1 with TRBJ2-6, with 8 nucleotides matching TRBD2. Germline CDR1 is MNHNS and CDR2 is SASEGT. The junction had 8 bases not matched to a gene; V was cut back by 7 bases and J by 0 bases. The CDR3 has 17 residues. The CDR3 nucleotides read TGTGCCAGCACGGGGGGGATTGGCGACTCTGGGGCCAACGTCCTGACTTTC. Its translation: CASTGGIGDSGANVLTF.

This clone has a count of ten or more. The rearrangement links TRBV12-3 or TRBV12-4 to TRBJ2-7, with a weak D call TRBD1 (5 bases). The CDR3 has 12 residues. V lost 7 bases, J lost 1 base, and 8 bases lay in between. The DNA of the CDR3 is TGTGCCAGCACAGGGAAATCCTACGAGCAGTACTTC. This translates into CASTGKSYEQYF.

This rearrangement joins TRBV6-2 or TRBV6-3 to TRBJ1-2; D not certain. Germline V gives CDR1 MNHEY, CDR2 SVGEGT. This CDR3 comprises 14 residues. Trimming took off 6 bases at V and 6 bases at J, with 17 bases between the two ends. DNA for the CDR3: TGTGCCAGCAGACCGACTGATGGTTACCATGGCTACACCTTC. This encodes CASRPTDGYHGYTF.

Remarks on this clone: A much larger clone is a single base away; this may be a read error. This sample also contains other DNA sequences that code for the same CDR3. The chain recombines TRBV19 with TRBJ2-4; D may match TRBD1 or TRBD2 (5 bases each). CDR1 is LNHDA, CDR2 SQIVND, per germline (reference sequence). V was shortened by 7 bases and J by 9 bases, with 16 bases between the two germline ends. The CDR3 has 13 residues. CDR3 sequence (DNA): TGTGCCAGTAAAACCACACGGGACCCCATTCAGTACTTC. Translation: CASKTTRDPIQYF.

To note about this clone: The junction differs from germline at one of its ends, possibly a read error. The J gene is TRBJ1-1, the V gene TRBV20-1, with 9 bases matching TRBD1. Germline CDR1 DFQATT, CDR2 SNEGSKA (reference sequence). The CDR3 contains 15 residues. In DNA form, the CDR3 reads TGCAGTCCGACACGGGACAGGGTTTTGAACAATGAAGCTTTATTT. Translating gives CSPTRDRVLNNEALF.

Many counts were recorded for this clone. The chain has TRBV7-2 and TRBJ2-7; D uncertain. The CDR3 has 14 residues. Per the germline V gene, CDR1 is SGHTA and CDR2 is FQGNSA. Trimming removed 5 bases from V and 4 bases from J, with 15 bases in between. CDR3 DNA sequence: TGTGCCAGCAGCCGCGACGACGCCCGATACGAGCAGTACTTC. Amino acids: CASSRDDARYEQYF.

This clone was seen repeatedly, ten times or more. This chain connects TRBV5-1 to TRBJ1-2; D is unclear. Germline CDR1 reads SGHRS; CDR2 reads YFSETQ. The CDR3 sequence is 14 residues long. V lost 1 base and J 0 bases, leaving 7 bases between the germline ends. This CDR3 is CASSLQATNYGYTF. In DNA, the CDR3 is TGCGCCAGCAGCTTGCAGGCGACTAACTATGGCTACACCTTC.

This clone was seen many times. The chain joins TRBV28 to TRBJ1-4, with 7 bases lining up with TRBD1. Germline V gives CDR1 MDHEN, CDR2 SYDVKM. Unmatched junction bases numbered 15, after V lost 1 base and J lost 10 bases. The CDR3 runs 17 residues. CDR3 in amino acids: CASSLSSTGLGSAKLFF. As DNA, the CDR3 is TGTGCCAGCAGTTTATCCTCGACAGGGCTGGGCAGCGCAAAACTGTTTTTT. Full variable domain (missing parts from reference TRBV28 and TRBJ1-4): DVKVTQSSRYLVKRTGEKVFLECVQDMDHENMFWYRQDPGLGLRLIYFSYDVKMKEKGDIPEGYSVSREKKERFSLILESASTNQTSMYLCASSLSSTGLGSAKLFFGSGTQLSVL.